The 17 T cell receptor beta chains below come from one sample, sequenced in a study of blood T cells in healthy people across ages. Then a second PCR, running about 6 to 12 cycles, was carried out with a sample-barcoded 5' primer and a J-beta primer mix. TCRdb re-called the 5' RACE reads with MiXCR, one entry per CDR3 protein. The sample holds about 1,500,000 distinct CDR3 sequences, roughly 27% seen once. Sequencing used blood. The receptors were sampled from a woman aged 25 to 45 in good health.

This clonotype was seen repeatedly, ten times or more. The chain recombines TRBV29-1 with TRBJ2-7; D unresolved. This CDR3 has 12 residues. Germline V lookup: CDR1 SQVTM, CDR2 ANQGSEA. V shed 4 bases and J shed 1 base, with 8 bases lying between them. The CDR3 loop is CSVVVESYEQYF. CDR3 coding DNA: TGCAGCGTTGTGGTTGAGTCCTACGAGCAGTACTTC.

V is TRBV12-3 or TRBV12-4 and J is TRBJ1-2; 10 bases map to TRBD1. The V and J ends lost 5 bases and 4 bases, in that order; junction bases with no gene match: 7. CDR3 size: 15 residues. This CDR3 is CASSPGQGTPYGYTF. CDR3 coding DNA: TGTGCCAGCAGTCCGGGACAGGGGACACCCTATGGCTACACCTTC.

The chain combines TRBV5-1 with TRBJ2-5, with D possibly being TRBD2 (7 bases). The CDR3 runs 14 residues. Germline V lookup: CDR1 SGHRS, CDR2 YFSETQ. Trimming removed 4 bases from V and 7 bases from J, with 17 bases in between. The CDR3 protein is CASSRGAPGGTQYF. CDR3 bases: TGCGCCAGCAGCCGGGGGGCCCCGGGTGGGACCCAGTACTTC.

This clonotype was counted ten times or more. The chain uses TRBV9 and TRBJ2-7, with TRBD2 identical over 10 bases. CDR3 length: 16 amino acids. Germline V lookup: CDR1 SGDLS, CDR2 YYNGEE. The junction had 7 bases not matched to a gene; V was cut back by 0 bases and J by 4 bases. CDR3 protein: CASSVGGSGRGYEQYF. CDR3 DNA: TGTGCCAGCAGCGTAGGTGGAAGCGGGAGGGGTTACGAGCAGTACTTC. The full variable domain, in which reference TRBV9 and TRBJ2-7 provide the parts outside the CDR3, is DSGVTQTPKHLITATGQRVTLRCSPRSGDLSVYWYQQSLDQGLQFLIQYYNGEERAKGNILERFSAQQFPDLHSELNLSSLELGDSALYFCASSVGGSGRGYEQYFGPGTRLTVT.

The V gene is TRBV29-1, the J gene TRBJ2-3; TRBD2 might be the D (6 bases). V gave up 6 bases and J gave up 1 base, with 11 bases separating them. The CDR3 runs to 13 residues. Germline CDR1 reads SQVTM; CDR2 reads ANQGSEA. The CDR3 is CSVQWGGTDTQYF. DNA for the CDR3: TGCAGCGTCCAGTGGGGGGGCACAGATACGCAGTATTTT.

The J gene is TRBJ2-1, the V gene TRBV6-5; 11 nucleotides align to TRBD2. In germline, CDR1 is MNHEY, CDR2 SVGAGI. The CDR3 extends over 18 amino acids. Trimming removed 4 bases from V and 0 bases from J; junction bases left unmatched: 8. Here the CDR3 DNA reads TGTGCCAGCAGTTCACTAGCGGGGGCCGTATCCTCCTACAATGAGCAGTTCTTC. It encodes CASSSLAGAVSSYNEQFF.

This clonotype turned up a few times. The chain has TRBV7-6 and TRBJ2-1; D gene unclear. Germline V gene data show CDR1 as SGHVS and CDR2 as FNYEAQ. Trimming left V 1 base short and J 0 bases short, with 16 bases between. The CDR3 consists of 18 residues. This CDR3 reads CASSLEAARSSSYNEQFF. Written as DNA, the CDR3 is TGTGCCAGCAGCTTAGAGGCGGCAAGGTCAAGCTCCTACAATGAGCAGTTCTTC.

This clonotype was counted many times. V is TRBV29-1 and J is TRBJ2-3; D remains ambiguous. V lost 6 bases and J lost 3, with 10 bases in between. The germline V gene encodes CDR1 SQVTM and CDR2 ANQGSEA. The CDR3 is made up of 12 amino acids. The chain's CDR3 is CSVLPGTDTQYF. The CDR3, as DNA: TGCAGCGTCCTACCCGGTACAGATACGCAGTATTTT.

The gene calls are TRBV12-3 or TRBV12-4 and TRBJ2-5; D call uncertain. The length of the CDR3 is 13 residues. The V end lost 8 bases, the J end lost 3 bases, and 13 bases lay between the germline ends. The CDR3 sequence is CASLRRPKETQYF. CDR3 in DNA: TGTGCCAGCCTTAGAAGGCCGAAAGAGACCCAGTACTTC.

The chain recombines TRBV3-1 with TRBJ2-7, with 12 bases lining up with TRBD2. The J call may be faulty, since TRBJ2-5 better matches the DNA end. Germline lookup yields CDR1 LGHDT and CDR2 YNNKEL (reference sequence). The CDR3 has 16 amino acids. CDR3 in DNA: TGTGCCAGCAGCCAAGATACTAGCGGGGGGCGGGAGACCCAGTACTTC. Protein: CASSQDTSGGRETQYF.

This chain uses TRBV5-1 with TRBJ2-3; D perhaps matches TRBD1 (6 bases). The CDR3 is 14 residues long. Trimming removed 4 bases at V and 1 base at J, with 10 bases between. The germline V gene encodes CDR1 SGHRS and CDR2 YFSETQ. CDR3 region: CASSREGGTDTQYF. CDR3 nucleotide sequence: TGCGCCAGCAGCCGCGAGGGGGGCACAGATACGCAGTATTTT.

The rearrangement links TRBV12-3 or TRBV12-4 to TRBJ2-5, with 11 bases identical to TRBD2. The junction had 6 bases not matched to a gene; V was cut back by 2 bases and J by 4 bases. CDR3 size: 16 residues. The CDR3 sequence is CASSLKTSGEGETQYF. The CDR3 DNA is TGTGCCAGCAGTTTAAAGACTAGCGGGGAGGGAGAGACCCAGTACTTC.

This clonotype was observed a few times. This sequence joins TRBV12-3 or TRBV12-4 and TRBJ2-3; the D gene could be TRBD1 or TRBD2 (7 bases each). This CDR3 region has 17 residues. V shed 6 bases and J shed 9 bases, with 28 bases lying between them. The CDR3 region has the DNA TGTGCCAGCAGAGCCACCGGAGAGGGGAGGGGGCAGGGGACGCAGTATTTT. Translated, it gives CASRATGEGRGQGTQYF.

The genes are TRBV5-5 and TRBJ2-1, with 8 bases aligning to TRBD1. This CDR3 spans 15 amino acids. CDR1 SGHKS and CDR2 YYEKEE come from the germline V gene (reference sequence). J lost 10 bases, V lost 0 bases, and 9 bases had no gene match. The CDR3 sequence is CASSLVGQGKREQFF. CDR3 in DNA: TGTGCCAGCAGCTTGGTTGGACAGGGTAAGCGAGAGCAGTTCTTC.

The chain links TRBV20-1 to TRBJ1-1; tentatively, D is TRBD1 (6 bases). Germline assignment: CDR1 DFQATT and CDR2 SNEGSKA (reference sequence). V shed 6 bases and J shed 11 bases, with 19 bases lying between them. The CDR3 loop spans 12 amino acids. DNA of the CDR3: TGCAGTGCCTACTTCGGCGGAGGGGGGGCTTTCTTT. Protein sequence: CSAYFGGGGAFF.

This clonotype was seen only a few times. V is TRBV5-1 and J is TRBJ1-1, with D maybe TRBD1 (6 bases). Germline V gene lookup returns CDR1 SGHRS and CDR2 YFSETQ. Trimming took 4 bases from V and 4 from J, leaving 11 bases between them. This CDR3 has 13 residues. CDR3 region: CASSAAGATEAFF. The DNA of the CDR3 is TGCGCCAGCAGCGCCGCAGGGGCCACTGAAGCTTTCTTT.

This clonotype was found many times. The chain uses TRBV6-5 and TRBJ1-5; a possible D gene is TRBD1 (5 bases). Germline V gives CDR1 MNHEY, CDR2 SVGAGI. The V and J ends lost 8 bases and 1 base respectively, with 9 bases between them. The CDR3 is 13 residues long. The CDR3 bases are TGTGCCAGCGGCCGGGACAGCAATCAGCCCCAGCATTTT. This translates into CASGRDSNQPQHF.